This T cell receptor (beta chain) was sequenced for a study of a mutant IDH1 vaccine in newly diagnosed glioma. Overall study: Investigators started vaccination 4-6 weeks after radiotherapy alone, or with temozolomide cycles. Most patients had radiochemotherapy with temozolomide before enrollment; others had one alone. Points from the study as a whole: It seemed that pseudoprogression was not linked to changes in the top peripheral T cell clonotypes.

TCRdb's copy holds only in-frame clones and misses some; the assay was immunoSEQ multiplex PCR. The table lists tens of thousands of clones, over 80% of them singletons. Time point indicated: week 5, during vaccination. Every vaccination contained 300 ug of the mutant IDH1 20-mer peptide and was paired with topical imiquimod. This clone appeared once. Antigen specificity is unknown. Sequenced here: PBMCs, sampled from a glioma patient whose treatment included an IDH1 peptide vaccine. This TCR came from a woman aged 40 to 50 with glioma.

The CDR3 DNA sequence: TGTGCCAGCAGCTCTTACAGGGGTGGCTACACCTTC. It codes for CASSSYRGGYTF. J is TRBJ1-2 and V is TRBV5-6; 7 bases map to TRBD1. This CDR3 has 12 amino acids. The germline V gene has CDR1 SGHDT and CDR2 YYEEEE. V was clipped by 3 bases and J by 7 bases; unmatched bases: 3.